The text below deals with one TCR beta chain. This clonotype has ten or more counts. Its antigen is not yet known. It has no much larger one-base neighbor in the sample; base qualities were not kept. The CDR3, cysteine through phenylalanine, is 13 amino acids long. Only CDR3 DNA is held: 39 bases, read in frame from base 1. Germline trimming: 6 bases from V, 3 bases from J; junction bases outside gene matches: 3. The germline V gene sets CDR1 to MNHEY and CDR2 to SVGEGT. Naive CD8 T cell libraries were made from about 20,000 to 1,000,000 sorted cells using 10%, 30% or 50% of purified RNA. Naive CD8 T cells were FACS-sorted as CD8+CD4-CCR7+CD45RA+ on a BD FACSAria II into RLT Plus buffer. Ten to eleven TCR copies' worth of Jurkat RNA were spiked into about 20,000-1,100,000 naive CD8 T cell samples to test detection sensitivity. Enrichment of CD8 T cells was done with RosetteSep CD8+ T Cell Enrichment Cocktail plus Ficoll-Paque, and ACK red cell lysis came afterward.

The entry originates in a study of molecular identifiers for immune sequencing clone quantification (dated by TCRdb to 2017 to 2018). As for the study more broadly: For a replicate experiment, RNA from around 18,000 or 91,000 naive CD8 T cells was divided into five aliquots, and four of the five aliquots were sequenced. This methods study used CD8 T cells to benchmark TCR RNA copy counting and molecular-identifier clustering-based TCR repertoire sequencing (MIDCIRS).

Overall study outcomes, separate from this receptor: Approximately 2.7 recovered TCR RNA copies per cell were obtained by modeling, versus about 9 by digital PCR, implying a capture efficiency of roughly 32%. The naive libraries included spiked-in Jurkat TCR RNA (fewer than eleven copies' worth), and this RNA is not part of the donor repertoire. The sizes of highly expanded clones could end up underestimated when identical TCR molecules share a barcode. In CMV-specific effector cells, clones with more than 20 RNA copies contained over 97% of molecules, whereas in naive cells such clones contained under 1% of molecules. A single cell's worth of spiked-in Jurkat TCR RNA was reported detectable even among about 1.1 million naive CD8 T cells. When barcode sub-clustering was not used, chimeric consensus sequences inflated TCR diversity, with chimeras reaching as high as 47%.

Library prep was done by PCR. Sequencing relied on a NextSeq 500. Bulk TCR libraries were made following a previously described method, with the TCR primers given in Table S5. Purification of total RNA was performed with the Qiagen AllPrep DNA/RNA kit. Before analysis, reads from multiple sequencing runs of the same library were pooled. The study's processing was this. Only reads with exact TCR constant sequence were kept, trimmed to 150 nt, and grouped by their 12-nt molecular barcodes. Reads within each barcode group were sub-clustered using a 15% Levenshtein threshold, and quality-weighted consensus sequences were constructed for each RNA molecule. Non-functional sequences were excluded, and lower-count sequences lying one edit away from another sequence were also excluded. Based on a fit of two negative binomial distributions, barcode sub-clusters having less than 20% of the maximum read count were discarded. TCRdb ran its own pipeline on the public reads, namely fastp trimming at Q25 and MiXCR clone calling, and kept in-frame beta chains. A single entry per CDR3 protein holds the most common genes and DNA from its merged rows. For this entry, the V and J calls and clone size follow TCRdb and not the study's own pipeline. For this sample the table gives a few hundred thousand distinct CDR3 sequences, of which about 25% were detected only once. The top ten clones comprise over 0.6% of the sample.

Sequencing was carried out using naive CD8+ T cells from blood, with Jurkat cell RNA spiked in. The intended sense of this specimen's cell subset or site label: FACS-sorted CD8+CD4-CCR7+CD45RA+ naive T cells. This receptor was identified in a human donor in good health. Some libraries in this study had Jurkat cell RNA spiked in. The chain joins TRBV6-2 or TRBV6-3 to TRBJ2-5, with 8 central nucleotides matching TRBD2. The CDR3 here reads CASRLAEEETQYF. The DNA is as follows: TGTGCCAGCAGACTAGCGGAGGAAGAGACCCAGTACTTC.